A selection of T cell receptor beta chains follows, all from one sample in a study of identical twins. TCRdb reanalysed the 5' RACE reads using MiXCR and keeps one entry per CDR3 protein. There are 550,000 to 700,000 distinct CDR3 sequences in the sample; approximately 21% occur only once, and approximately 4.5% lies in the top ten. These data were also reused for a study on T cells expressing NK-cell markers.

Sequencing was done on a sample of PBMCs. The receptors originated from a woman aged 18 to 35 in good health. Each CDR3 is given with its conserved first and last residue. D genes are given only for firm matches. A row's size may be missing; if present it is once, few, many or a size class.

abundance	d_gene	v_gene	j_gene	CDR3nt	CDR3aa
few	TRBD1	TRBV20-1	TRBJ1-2	TGCAGTGCACGGCCGGGACAGGGGGCCTATGGCTACACCTTC	CSARPGQGAYGYTF
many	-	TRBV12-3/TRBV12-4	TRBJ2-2	TGTGCCAGCCGAAAACAGGGTATCATGAACACCGGGGAGCTGTTTTTT	CASRKQGIMNTGELFF
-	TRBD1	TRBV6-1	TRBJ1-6	TGTGCCAGCAGATTTGTGACAGGGTACAGTTCACCCCTCCACTTT	CASRFVTGYSSPLHF
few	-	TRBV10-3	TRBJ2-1	TGTGCCATCAGTGACCCCTCCTTCAATGAGCAGTTCTTC	CAISDPSFNEQFF
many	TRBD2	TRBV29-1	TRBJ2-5	TGCAGCGTCCGACTAGCATGGGAGACCCAGTACTTC	CSVRLAWETQYF
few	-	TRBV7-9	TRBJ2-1	TGTGCCAACTCGGGGGACGCTTACAATGAGCAGTTCTTC	CANSGDAYNEQFF
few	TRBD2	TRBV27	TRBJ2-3	TGTGCCAGCAAGCGGGGGGCCACAGATACGCAGTATTTT	CASKRGATDTQYF
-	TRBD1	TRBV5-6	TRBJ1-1	TGTGCCAGCGGAACCGGGACAGAGAACACTGAAGCTTTCTTT	CASGTGTENTEAFF
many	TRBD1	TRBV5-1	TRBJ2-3	TGCGCCAGCAGCTTACAGGGGGCAGAAGATACGCAGTATTTT	CASSLQGAEDTQYF
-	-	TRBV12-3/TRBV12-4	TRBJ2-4	TGTGCCAGCAGCCGACGGACGGGGAACATTCAGTACTTC	CASSRRTGNIQYF
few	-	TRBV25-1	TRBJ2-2	TGTGCCAGCAGGTTGGGTTACACCGGGGAGCTGTTTTTT	CASRLGYTGELFF
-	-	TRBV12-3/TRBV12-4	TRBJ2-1	TGTGCCAGCAGTTTAGCTTCTCTAGGGTACAATGAGCAGTTCTTC	CASSLASLGYNEQFF
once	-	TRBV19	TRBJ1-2	TGTGCCAGTAGAGCGGTAGGGGTCCCCTATGGCTACACCTTC	CASRAVGVPYGYTF
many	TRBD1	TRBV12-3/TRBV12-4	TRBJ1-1	TGTGCCAGCAGTTTAGTGGTGGGGGACAGGGCCTACACTGAAGCTTTCTTT	CASSLVVGDRAYTEAFF
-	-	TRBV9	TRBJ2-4	TGTGCCAGCAGCGTAGGGCGCAGTTTGGACATTCAGTACTTC	CASSVGRSLDIQYF
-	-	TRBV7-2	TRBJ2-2	TGTGCCAGCAGCCCCCCCACGAGCGGCCCCCCCGGGGAGCTGTTTTTT	CASSPPTSGPPGELFF
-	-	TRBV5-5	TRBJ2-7	TGTGCCAGCAGCTTCCAAAGGGGGAGCAGCTCCTACGAGCAGTACTTC	CASSFQRGSSSYEQYF
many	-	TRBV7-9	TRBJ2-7	TGTGCCAGCAGCTCGGCGGCCTACGAGCAGTACTTC	CASSSAAYEQYF
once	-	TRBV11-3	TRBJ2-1	TGTGCCAGCAGCTTAGATAGACGGGGGAACGCCTACAATGAGCAGTTCTTC	CASSLDRRGNAYNEQFF
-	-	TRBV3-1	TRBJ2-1	TGTGCCAGCAGCCAGGGGGTAAATCCTGAGCAGTTCTTC	CASSQGVNPEQFF
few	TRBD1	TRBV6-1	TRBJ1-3	TGTGCCAGCAGGCCCGGGACAGGGGTTGGAAACACCATATATTTT	CASRPGTGVGNTIYF
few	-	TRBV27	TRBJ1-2	TGTGCCAGCAGTTCCTGGCCGAGCTATGGCTACACCTTC	CASSSWPSYGYTF
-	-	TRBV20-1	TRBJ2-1	TGCAGTGCTACCCAGGGGAGCCTGGCGTTCTTC	CSATQGSLAFF
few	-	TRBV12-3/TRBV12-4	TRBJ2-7	TGTGCCAGCAGTTCTACAGCGGCAAATTCCTACGAGCAGTACTTC	CASSSTAANSYEQYF
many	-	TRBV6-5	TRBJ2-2	TGTGCCAGCAGTTACATTACCCCCGGGGAGCTGTTTTTT	CASSYITPGELFF
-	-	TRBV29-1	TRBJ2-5	TGCAGCGTGAACCGGGGGTCGCAAGAGACCCAGTACTTC	CSVNRGSQETQYF
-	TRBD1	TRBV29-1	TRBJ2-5	TGCAGCGTCCGGGCCGCAGGGGGCATCCAGTACTTC	CSVRAAGGIQYF
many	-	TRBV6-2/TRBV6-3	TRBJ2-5	TGTGCCAGCAGGAACCCAGGGACCCAGTACTTC	CASRNPGTQYF
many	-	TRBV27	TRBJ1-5	TGTGCCAGCAGTTTATTTGGACTGACTAGCAATCAGCCCCAGCATTTT	CASSLFGLTSNQPQHF
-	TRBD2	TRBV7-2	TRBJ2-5	TGTGCCAGCAGCTCCGGTATAGCGGGGGGGTCTGAAGAGACCCAGTACTTC	CASSSGIAGGSEETQYF
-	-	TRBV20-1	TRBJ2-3	TGCAGTGCTAGAGTACCTTTGGCAGATACGCAGTATTTT	CSARVPLADTQYF
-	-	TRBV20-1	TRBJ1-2	TGCAGTGCTAGAAGGGAGGCGGCTAACTATGGCTACACCTTC	CSARREAANYGYTF
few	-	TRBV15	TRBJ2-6	TGTGCCACCAGGCAAGGGGCAGCTGGGGCCAACGTCCTGACTTTC	CATRQGAAGANVLTF
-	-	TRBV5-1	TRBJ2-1	TGCGCCAGCAGCTTGTTTGGGGGGAATGAGCAGTTCTTC	CASSLFGGNEQFF
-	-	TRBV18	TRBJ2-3	TGTGCCAGCTCACTACTGGACCCCAACACAGATACGCAGTATTTT	CASSLLDPNTDTQYF
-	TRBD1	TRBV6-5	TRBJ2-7	TGTGCCAGCAGTTACGGGACAGGGGGTAGGGAGCAGTACTTC	CASSYGTGGREQYF
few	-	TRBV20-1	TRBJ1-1	TGCAGTGCGCACGAACAGGTACCGAACACTGAAGCTTTCTTT	CSAHEQVPNTEAFF
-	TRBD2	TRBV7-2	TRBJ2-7	TGTGCCAGCAGCTTCCTAGCGGGAGGGCCTTACGAGCAGTACTTC	CASSFLAGGPYEQYF
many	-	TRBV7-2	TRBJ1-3	TGTGCCAGCAGCTTAGGTGTGGGAAACACCATATATTTT	CASSLGVGNTIYF
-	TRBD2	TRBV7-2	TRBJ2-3	TGTGCCAGCAGCTTAGCGCGGCGGGAGCCGTATTTT	CASSLARREPYF
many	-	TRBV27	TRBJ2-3	TGTGCCAGCAGCCATGCCCCCGCAGATACGCAGTATTTT	CASSHAPADTQYF
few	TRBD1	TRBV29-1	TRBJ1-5	TGCAGCGTGCGAGAGACCGGGACAGGGAATCAGCCCCAGCATTTT	CSVRETGTGNQPQHF
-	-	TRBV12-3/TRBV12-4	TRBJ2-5	TGTGCCAGCAGTCCCGGGCCACGGGAGACCCAGTACTTC	CASSPGPRETQYF
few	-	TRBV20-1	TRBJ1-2	TGCAGTGCTAGCCAGGGTCCCCCCTCTGGGTACACCTTC	CSASQGPPSGYTF
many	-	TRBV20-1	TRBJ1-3	TGCAGTGCTAGAGGGGCCAGCGGCTCTGGAAACACCATATATTTT	CSARGASGSGNTIYF
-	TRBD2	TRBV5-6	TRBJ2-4	TGTGCCAGCGGCCCCGGACTAGATGGCATTCAGTACTTC	CASGPGLDGIQYF
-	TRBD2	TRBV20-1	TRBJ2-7	TGCAGTGCTAGAGGTCGGAGGGCGCTAGCGGGTTCGGCCTACGAGCAGTACTTC	CSARGRRALAGSAYEQYF
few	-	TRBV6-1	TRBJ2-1	TGTGCCAGCAGTCAACGGACGGAGTACAATGAGCAGTTCTTC	CASSQRTEYNEQFF
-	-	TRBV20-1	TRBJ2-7	TGCAGTGCTAGAGATGGATCCCCAACCGGAGGCTACGAGCAGTACTTC	CSARDGSPTGGYEQYF
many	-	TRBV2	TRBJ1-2	TGTGCCAGCAAACTACAGGGCAGCGGCTACACCTTC	CASKLQGSGYTF
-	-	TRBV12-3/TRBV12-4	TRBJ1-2	TGTGCCAGCAGTTTAGTCCCAGTGCCTAACTATGGCTACACCTTC	CASSLVPVPNYGYTF
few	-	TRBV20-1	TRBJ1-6	TGCAGTGCTAGAGGGGTAGATTCACCCCTCCACTTT	CSARGVDSPLHF
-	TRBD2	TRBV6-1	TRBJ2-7	TGTGCCAGCAGTCGCCGGACTAGCGGGAGGGTTCAGGGGTCCTACGAGCAGTACTTC	CASSRRTSGRVQGSYEQYF